Shown below are 25 T cell receptor beta chains from a single sample sequenced in a study of blood T cell repertoires in COVID-19. Libraries were prepared by immunoSEQ multiplex PCR; TCRdb keeps only in-frame clonotypes and omits some of them. The repertoire includes approximately 140,000 clones, approximately 80% of them detected once, and 5% to 7.5% sits in the top ten. Sequencing used peripheral blood. These receptors were obtained from a human donor in a cohort sampled during active COVID-19.

The gene calls are TRBV7-2 and TRBJ2-4, with D maybe TRBD1 (6 bases). CDR1 and CDR2 (germline): SGHTA, FQGNSA. The CDR3 has 14 amino acids. V lost 0 bases, J lost 3 bases, and 6 bases lay in between. For the CDR3, the DNA is TGTGCCAGCAGCTTAGCAGGGGGCAAAAACATTCAGTACTTC. The encoded protein is CASSLAGGKNIQYF. The full variable domain, with the rest looked up from reference TRBV7-2 and TRBJ2-4, is GAGVSQSPSNKVTEKGKDVELRCDPISGHTALYWYRQSLGQGLEFLIYFQGNSAPDKSGLPSDRFSAERTGGSVSTLTIQRTQQEDSAVYLCASSLAGGKNIQYFGAGTRLSVL.

The chain employs TRBV9 and TRBJ2-3, with TRBD2 matching 7 bases. This CDR3 contains 13 residues. Germline V gene data show CDR1 as SGDLS and CDR2 as YYNGEE. V trimming: 7 bases; J trimming: 2 bases; junction bases outside the gene matches: 4. In DNA, the CDR3 is TGTGCCAGCCAGCGGGGATACACAGATACGCAGTATTTT. This sequence encodes CASQRGYTDTQYF. Filled out from reference TRBV9 and TRBJ2-3, the complete variable domain reads DSGVTQTPKHLITATGQRVTLRCSPRSGDLSVYWYQQSLDQGLQFLIQYYNGEERAKGNILERFSAQQFPDLHSELNLSSLELGDSALYFCASQRGYTDTQYFGPGTRLTVL.

V usage is TRBV19 and J usage is TRBJ1-2, with TRBD1 matching over 10 bases. From germline, CDR1 is LNHDA and CDR2 SQIVND (reference sequence). CDR3 length: 11 amino acids. With V trimmed by 10 bases and J by 8 bases, 4 bases remained unmatched. The CDR3 protein is CATETGGGYTF. CDR3 nucleotide sequence: TGTGCCACCGAGACAGGGGGCGGCTACACCTTC.

The chain links TRBV7-9 to TRBJ2-1; 8 positions agree with TRBD2. Germline V gene data show CDR1 as SEHNR and CDR2 as FQNEAQ (reference sequence). The length of the CDR3 is 13 residues. Unmatched junction bases numbered 4, after V lost 8 bases and J lost 4 bases. CDR3 region: CASEAGAYNEQFF. The CDR3 nucleotides are TGTGCCAGCGAAGCGGGAGCATACAATGAGCAGTTCTTC.

The gene calls are TRBV5-1 and TRBJ1-2, with D unclear. Germline V CDR1 and CDR2: SGHRS, YFSETQ. CDR3 length: 14 residues. The V end lost 4 bases, the J end lost 2 bases, and 12 bases lay between the germline ends. The CDR3 loop is CASSPATVNYGYTF. CDR3 nucleotides: TGCGCCAGCAGCCCGGCTACAGTCAACTATGGCTACACCTTC.

The chain carries TRBV6-6 and TRBJ1-5, with a tentative D call TRBD1 (6 bases). This CDR3 comprises 15 residues. The germline V gene encodes CDR1 MNHNY and CDR2 SVGAGI (reference sequence). V lost 8 bases and J lost 7, with 21 bases in between. CDR3 coding DNA: TGTGCCAGCGAACATTTTCAGGGGCAGGGACAGCCCCAGCATTTT. Protein sequence: CASEHFQGQGQPQHF.

The chain carries TRBV24-1 and TRBJ2-7; maybe TRBD1 (6 bases). The V gene's germline CDR1 is KGHDR and CDR2 SFDVKD. The CDR3 covers 16 residues. The V end was cut by 3 bases, the J end by 0 bases, with 14 bases between. The CDR3 nucleotides read TGTGCCACCAGTGATACCGGACAGCTTTCCTCCTACGAGCAGTACTTC. Its protein is CATSDTGQLSSYEQYF.

The gene calls are TRBV19 and TRBJ2-5; D is unresolved. Trimming removed 3 bases from V and 2 bases from J, with 7 bases in between. CDR1 and CDR2 (germline): LNHDA, SQIVND (reference sequence). The CDR3 runs to 13 residues. The chain's CDR3 is CASSIQAQETQYF. As DNA, the CDR3 is TGTGCCAGTAGTATCCAGGCTCAAGAGACCCAGTACTTC.

The chain employs TRBV5-1 and TRBJ2-7; maybe TRBD1 (6 bases). The V and J ends lost 4 bases and 2 bases respectively, with 13 bases between them. CDR1 SGHRS and CDR2 YFSETQ come from the germline V gene. CDR3 length equals 14 residues. The CDR3 bases are TGCGCCAGCAGCGGGGACACAACAACCTACGAGCAGTACTTC. Translated, it gives CASSGDTTTYEQYF.

CDR3 nucleotides: TGTGCCAGCTCAACACTAGCGGGGGGTCCAGGGGAGACCCAGTACTTC. Amino acid sequence: CASSTLAGGPGETQYF. The rearrangement uses TRBV18 and TRBJ2-5; TRBD2 agrees at 12 bases. The CDR3 has 16 amino acids. Per germline, CDR1 KGHSH and CDR2 LQKENI. Germline trimming cut 5 bases from V and 5 bases from J; bases unmatched to any gene: 9. Using reference TRBV18 and TRBJ2-5 for the parts outside the CDR3, the full variable domain is NAGVMQNPRHLVRRRGQEARLRCSPMKGHSHVYWYRQLPEEGLKFMVYLQKENIIDESGMPKERFSAEFPKEGPSILRIQQVVRGDSAAYFCASSTLAGGPGETQYFGPGTRLLVL.

This chain connects TRBV18 to TRBJ2-3; D possibly corresponds to TRBD2 (7 bases). The CDR3 has 15 residues. The V end lost 2 bases, the J end lost 5 bases, and 14 bases lay between the germline ends. In germline, CDR1 is KGHSH, CDR2 LQKENI. In DNA form, the CDR3 reads TGTGCCAGCTCACCAAACGGGGGGCGGAGAGATACGCAGTATTTT. This sequence encodes CASSPNGGRRDTQYF.

The chain has TRBV20-1 and TRBJ2-7, with 8 bases fitting TRBD1. The trim removed 7 bases at V and 6 bases at J, leaving 5 bases unmatched. Germline assignment: CDR1 DFQATT and CDR2 SNEGSKA (reference sequence). This CDR3 region has 11 residues. The CDR3 region has the DNA TGCAGTGTCCGGACAGGGCCCGAGCAGTACTTC. Its translation is CSVRTGPEQYF.

The chain is built from TRBV28 and TRBJ1-5, with D possibly TRBD1 on 6 matching bases. The germline V gene has CDR1 MDHEN and CDR2 SYDVKM. The length of the CDR3 is 15 residues. The V end lost 4 bases, the J end lost 4 bases, and 14 bases lay between the germline ends. For the CDR3, the DNA is TGTGCCAGCAGTTCCTGGGAACAGGGAAATCAGCCCCAGCATTTT. It yields the protein CASSSWEQGNQPQHF.

The chain's CDR3 is CASSQTGGGFAFF. In DNA form, the CDR3 reads TGTGCCAGCAGCCAAACGGGGGGCGGGTTCGCTTTCTTT. The gene calls are TRBV6-5 and TRBJ1-1; tentatively, D is TRBD1 (6 bases). The CDR3 runs 13 residues. Trimming took 6 bases from V and 11 from J, leaving 19 bases between them. Germline lookup yields CDR1 MNHEY and CDR2 SVGAGI.

The chain is built from TRBV4-2 and TRBJ2-3; 8 bases agree with TRBD2. This CDR3 has 18 residues. V was pared by 0 bases and J by 2 bases, with 10 bases of the junction left unmatched. The germline V gene has CDR1 LGHNA and CDR2 YNFKEQ. DNA of the CDR3: TGTGCCAGCAGCCAAGATTTCTCGCGCGGGGGGCCCACAGATACGCAGTATTTT. Translation: CASSQDFSRGGPTDTQYF.

The rearrangement links TRBV7-8 to TRBJ2-7; 11 bases fit TRBD1. With V trimmed by 4 bases and J by 5 bases, 10 bases remained unmatched. The CDR3 runs to 16 residues. Germline V lookup: CDR1 SGHVS, CDR2 FQNEAQ. The CDR3 is CASSSLQGQGVHEQYF. CDR3 sequence (DNA): TGTGCCAGCAGCTCATTGCAGGGACAGGGGGTCCACGAGCAGTACTTC.

The rearrangement links TRBV3-1 (or the pseudogene TRBV3-2) to TRBJ1-5; 9 bases align to TRBD1. From germline, CDR1 is LGHDT and CDR2 YNNKEL (reference sequence). V shed 7 bases and J 1 base; nucleotides not matched to a gene: 8. There are 16 residues in the CDR3. CDR3 in amino acids: CASKQGAVASNQPQHF. The CDR3 nucleotides read TGTGCCAGCAAACAGGGGGCAGTTGCAAGCAATCAGCCCCAGCATTTT.

J is TRBJ1-1 and V is TRBV5-4, with D tentatively TRBD1 (5 bases). Germline CDR1 and CDR2: SGHNT and YYREEE (reference sequence). The CDR3 contains 16 residues. V lost 4 bases, J lost 1 base, and 17 bases lay in between. This CDR3 is CASSMGGGRRNTEAFF. CDR3 bases: TGTGCCAGCAGCATGGGGGGGGGACGGCGGAACACTGAAGCTTTCTTT.

The gene calls are TRBV5-6 and TRBJ2-3; no clear D. Trimming removed 0 bases from V and 1 base from J, with 6 bases in between. The V gene's germline CDR1 is SGHDT and CDR2 YYEEEE. This CDR3 is built from 14 residues. The CDR3 spells CASSLGHRTDTQYF. CDR3 nucleotides: TGTGCCAGCAGCTTGGGGCACCGCACAGATACGCAGTATTTT.

This chain links TRBV19 with TRBJ1-6, with 9 positions matching TRBD1. The CDR3 length is 12 residues. Germline V gives CDR1 LNHDA, CDR2 SQIVND (reference sequence). J gave up 7 bases and V 8 bases, and 0 bases lay outside the gene matches. The CDR3 here is CASGQGNSPLHF. In nucleotides, the CDR3 is TGTGCCAGTGGACAGGGGAATTCACCCCTCCACTTT.

This sequence joins TRBV12-3 or TRBV12-4 and TRBJ2-7; no clear D. The CDR3 loop spans 13 amino acids. The germline V and J ends were trimmed by 5 bases and 3 bases, with 11 bases remaining between them. CDR3 in amino acids: CASSLGRLYEQYF. The DNA of the CDR3 is TGTGCCAGCAGTCTTGGCAGACTCTACGAGCAGTACTTC.

This chain links TRBV7-3 with TRBJ2-2, with 10 bases identical to TRBD1. The CDR3 runs to 14 residues. V dropped 5 bases and J dropped 7; count of bases not matched to a gene: 4. Per the germline V gene, CDR1 is SGHTA and CDR2 is FQGTGA. Here the CDR3 DNA reads TGTGCCAGCAGCACGGGACAGGGGATCGGGGAGCTGTTTTTT. This sequence encodes CASSTGQGIGELFF.

The V gene is TRBV25-1, the J gene TRBJ1-6; D is unclear. The germline V gene has CDR1 MGHDK and CDR2 SYGVNS. V shed 3 bases and J shed 5 bases, with 8 bases lying between them. This CDR3 is 14 amino acids long. Here the CDR3 reads CASSEALDNSPLHF. The CDR3 region has the DNA TGTGCCAGCAGTGAGGCCCTTGATAATTCACCCCTCCACTTT.

This clone showed up just once. As DNA, the CDR3 is TGTGCCAGCAGCTCCCCTACGGGGGGCGGCGAGACCCAGTACTTC. Its protein is CASSSPTGGGETQYF. This chain connects TRBV7-8 to TRBJ2-5; possible D gene TRBD2, 7 bases. Germline CDR1 reads SGHVS; CDR2 reads FQNEAQ. Trimming cost V 4 bases and J 5 bases, with 17 bases left between them. The CDR3 is 15 amino acids.

The genes are TRBV27 and TRBJ2-5, with D possibly being TRBD2 (5 bases). The V end lost 6 bases, the J end lost 5 bases, and 16 bases lay between the germline ends. The CDR3 is made up of 14 amino acids. Germline V CDR1 and CDR2: MNHEY, SMNVEV (reference sequence). CDR3 in amino acids: CASRLTPGGETQYF. The CDR3 region has the DNA TGTGCCAGCAGGCTAACCCCTGGCGGGGAGACCCAGTACTTC.